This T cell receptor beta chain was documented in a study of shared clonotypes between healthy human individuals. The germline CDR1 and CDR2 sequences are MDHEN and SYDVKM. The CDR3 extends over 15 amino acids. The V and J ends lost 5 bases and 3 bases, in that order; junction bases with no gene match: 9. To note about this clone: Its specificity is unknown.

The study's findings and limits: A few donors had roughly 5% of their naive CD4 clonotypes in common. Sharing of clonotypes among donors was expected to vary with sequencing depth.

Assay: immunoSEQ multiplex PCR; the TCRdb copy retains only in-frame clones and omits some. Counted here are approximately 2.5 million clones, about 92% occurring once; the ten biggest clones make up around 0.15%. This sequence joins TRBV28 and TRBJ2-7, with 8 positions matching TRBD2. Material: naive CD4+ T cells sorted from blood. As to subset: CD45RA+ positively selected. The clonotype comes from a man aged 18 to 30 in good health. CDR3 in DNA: TGTGCCAGCAGTGCCCCGGGGGCGGGGGGCTACGAGCAGTACTTC. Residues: CASSAPGAGGYEQYF.